One sample yielded the 21 T cell receptor beta chains listed below, sequenced in a study of follicular helper T cells after annual influenza vaccination. Only in-frame clones appear in the TCRdb table, and some are missing; sequencing was by immunoSEQ multiplex PCR. The sample has approximately 11,000 clones, over 80% seen once. The specimen was CXCR5- memory CD4+ T cells sorted from blood, collected 6 weeks after influenza vaccination. The origin of the receptors is an adult who received the influenza vaccine.

The CDR3 region has the DNA TGTGCCAGCAGCTTGGAGGGACAGCCCTACAATGAGCAGTTCTTC. It yields the protein CASSLEGQPYNEQFF. This chain joins TRBV5-6 and TRBJ2-1; 7 nucleotides align to TRBD1. CDR3 length: 15 amino acids. Trimming removed 0 bases from V and 2 bases from J; junction bases left unmatched: 2. Germline CDR1 is SGHDT and CDR2 is YYEEEE.

This chain uses TRBV18 with TRBJ1-1; perhaps TRBD1 as D (6 bases). The CDR3 sequence is 13 residues long. The V gene lost 3 bases and the J gene lost 7 bases, with 12 bases spanning the gap. Germline assignment: CDR1 KGHSH and CDR2 LQKENI. The chain's CDR3 is CASSPRQENEAFF. In DNA form, the CDR3 reads TGTGCCAGCTCACCCCGACAGGAAAATGAAGCTTTCTTT.

This chain connects TRBV4-1 to TRBJ2-3; TRBD1 matches 8 bases. Germline CDR1 MGHRA, CDR2 YSYEKL. The junction had 7 bases not matched to a gene; V was cut back by 4 bases and J by 1 base. The CDR3 consists of 16 residues. CDR3 nucleotides: TGCGCCAGCAGCCCCAACCGGGGACAGGGCACAGATACGCAGTATTTT. This gives the protein CASSPNRGQGTDTQYF.

The chain links TRBV6-6 to TRBJ1-1, with 7 bases that match TRBD1. The CDR3 has 14 amino acids. Unmatched junction bases numbered 10, after V lost 7 bases and J lost 5 bases. Germline CDR1 MNHNY, CDR2 SVGAGI (reference sequence). CDR3 in DNA: TGTGCCAGCATCCTCTCTACAGGGGTTACTGAAGCTTTCTTT. Translation: CASILSTGVTEAFF.

V is TRBV5-5 and J is TRBJ2-2, with D perhaps matching TRBD2 (6 bases). Germline CDR1 SGHKS, CDR2 YYEKEE (reference sequence). The CDR3 is 15 amino acids. With 0 bases removed from V and 2 bases from J, the gap between germline ends came to 8 bases. The CDR3 protein is CASSLGGGNTGELFF. CDR3 in DNA: TGTGCCAGCAGCTTGGGGGGAGGCAACACCGGGGAGCTGTTTTTT.

The chain is built from TRBV19 and TRBJ2-6; 7 bases are a match to TRBD1. From germline, CDR1 is LNHDA and CDR2 SQIVND (reference sequence). J gave up 3 bases and V 5 bases, and 4 bases lay outside the gene matches. This CDR3 has 15 residues. The CDR3 nucleotides are TGTGCCAGTAGTCCGACAGGGTTTGGGGCCAACGTCCTGACTTTC. Residues: CASSPTGFGANVLTF.

The chain couples TRBV5-8 to TRBJ2-2, with 7 bases identical to TRBD1. The CDR3 runs to 16 residues. The V gene end was trimmed by 5 bases and the J gene end by 0 bases; junction bases not matched to a gene: 7. Germline-derived CDR1 and CDR2 are SGHTS and YDEGEE. The DNA of the CDR3 is TGTGCCAGCAGTAAAGGACAGGACTCGAACACCGGGGAGCTGTTTTTT. Amino acid sequence: CASSKGQDSNTGELFF.

This clone was recorded only once. The rearrangement links TRBV30 to TRBJ1-4; no reliable D call. From germline, CDR1 is GTSNPN and CDR2 SVGIG (reference sequence). The CDR3 length is 13 residues. The V and J ends lost 0 bases and 7 bases respectively, with 9 bases between them. Here the CDR3 DNA reads TGTGCCTGGAGTGTACAGCCGGGTGAAAAACTGTTTTTT. Translation: CAWSVQPGEKLFF. The full variable domain, in which reference TRBV30 and TRBJ1-4 provide the parts outside the CDR3, is SQTIHQWPATLVQPVGSPLSLECTVEGTSNPNLYWYRQAAGRGLQLLFYSVGIGQISSEVPQNLSASRPQDRQFILSSKKLLLSDSGFYLCAWSVQPGEKLFFGSGTQLSVL.

The gene calls are TRBV5-1 and TRBJ2-1, with D unclear. Between the trimmed V and J ends, which lost 5 bases and 0 bases, there was a span of 12 bases. CDR1 and CDR2 from the germline V gene are SGHRS and YFSETQ. The CDR3 is 15 residues long. The CDR3 spells CASRVTPSSYNEQFF. In nucleotides, the CDR3 is TGCGCCAGCAGGGTGACCCCCAGCTCCTACAATGAGCAGTTCTTC.

In this sample, this clone turned up a few times. CDR3 protein: CASSYAGSSYEQYF. In DNA, the CDR3 is TGTGCCAGCAGTTACGCGGGGTCCTCCTACGAGCAGTACTTC. This chain connects TRBV6-5 to TRBJ2-7, with TRBD2 as a possible D gene (6 bases). CDR3 length equals 14 residues. V was clipped by 2 bases and J by 0 bases, with 8 bases between them. The V gene's germline CDR1 is MNHEY and CDR2 SVGAGI.

CDR3 loop: CASSFLQQGQREQYF. The CDR3 DNA reads as TGTGCCAGCAGTTTCCTCCAACAGGGGCAACGCGAGCAGTACTTC. The V gene is TRBV28, the J gene TRBJ2-7; TRBD1 agrees at 7 bases. The V gene end was trimmed by 3 bases and the J gene end by 6 bases; junction bases not matched to a gene: 11. CDR1 and CDR2 from the germline V gene are MDHEN and SYDVKM. This CDR3 has 15 amino acids.

The chain is built from TRBV28 and TRBJ1-1; 8 nucleotides agree with TRBD1. Trimming at V came to 7 bases and at J to 1 base, leaving 5 bases not matched to a gene. Germline CDR1 and CDR2: MDHEN and SYDVKM. The CDR3 consists of 14 residues. The CDR3 coding sequence is TGTGCCAGCACTAGGACAGGGACGAACACTGAAGCTTTCTTT. Protein product: CASTRTGTNTEAFF.

This clone was recorded once. The chain is built from TRBV2 and TRBJ1-5, with TRBD1 matching over 7 bases. V was clipped by 9 bases and J by 0 bases; unmatched bases: 32. The CDR3 is 23 amino acids. Germline lookup yields CDR1 SNHLY and CDR2 FYNNEI. As DNA, the CDR3 is TGTGCCAGGGGGGGGTGTAGAAAGACAGGGACGATCGTGGGCCCGTATAGCAATCAGCCCCAGCATTTT. Protein: CARGGCRKTGTIVGPYSNQPQHF. The full variable domain, with the rest looked up from reference TRBV2 and TRBJ1-5, is EPEVTQTPSHQVTQMGQEVILRCVPISNHLYFYWYRQILGQKVEFLVSFYNNEISEKSEIFDDQFSVERPDGSNFTLKIRSTKLEDSAMYFCARGGCRKTGTIVGPYSNQPQHFGDGTRLSIL.

The CDR3 here is CATERDRVKDTQYF. CDR3 nucleotides: TGTGCCACAGAACGGGACAGGGTAAAAGATACGCAGTATTTT. The chain uses TRBV2 and TRBJ2-3; 9 bases fit TRBD1. This CDR3 is built from 14 residues. The ends lost 10 bases at V and 5 bases at J; junction bases unmatched: 10. Germline values: CDR1 SNHLY, CDR2 FYNNEI.

The chain has TRBV4-3 and TRBJ1-6, with D perhaps matching TRBD1 (5 bases). V lost 0 bases and J lost 7, with 13 bases in between. CDR3 length: 16 amino acids. Looked up from germline, CDR1 is LGHNA and CDR2 is YSLEER. CDR3 nucleotides: TGCGCCAGCAGCCAAGACCTGGGGGGGTTGAATTCACCCCTCCACTTT. Its protein is CASSQDLGGLNSPLHF.

This clone appeared a single time. The rearrangement joins TRBV18 to TRBJ1-2; possible D gene TRBD1, 5 bases. Germline V gives CDR1 KGHSH, CDR2 LQKENI. This CDR3 comprises 13 residues. V was cut by 6 bases and J by 8 bases, with 16 bases left in between. The CDR3 region is CASSLSGEPGYTF. The CDR3 DNA follows: TGTGCCAGCTCCCTCTCGGGGGAGCCGGGCTACACCTTC.

The chain uses TRBV5-6 and TRBJ2-7; tentatively, D is TRBD1 (5 bases). CDR1 is SGHDT, CDR2 YYEEEE, per germline. V was trimmed by 4 bases and J by 5 bases, leaving 19 bases between them. This CDR3 is 15 amino acids long. CDR3 nucleotide sequence: TGTGCCAGCAGCAAGCGTGCAGGGTTCGGTAACGAGCAGTACTTC. Translation gives CASSKRAGFGNEQYF.

The chain links TRBV4-3 to TRBJ2-5; TRBD2 is a possible D gene (6 bases). The CDR3 runs to 16 residues. Germline CDR1 reads LGHNA; CDR2 reads YSLEER. Trimming cost V 1 base and J 4 bases, with 16 bases left between them. This CDR3 reads CASSQGGIGRGETQYF. In DNA form, the CDR3 reads TGCGCCAGCAGCCAAGGTGGAATAGGGCGGGGAGAGACCCAGTACTTC.

The gene calls are TRBV5-1 and TRBJ1-6, with a tentative D call TRBD1 (6 bases). This CDR3 contains 19 residues. V shed 0 bases and J shed 6 bases, with 22 bases lying between them. Germline CDR1 reads SGHRS; CDR2 reads YFSETQ. CDR3 DNA sequence: TGCGCCAGCAGCTTGGCCTTAAGGACAGCTTTAACTATTAATTCACCCCTCCACTTT. Translation: CASSLALRTALTINSPLHF.

This clone has a single count. V and J are TRBV28 and TRBJ1-1, with D perhaps TRBD1 (5 bases). Germline V lookup: CDR1 MDHEN, CDR2 SYDVKM. The CDR3 spans 13 residues. Trimming removed 7 bases from V and 0 bases from J, with 9 bases in between. In nucleotides, the CDR3 is TGTGCCAGCAAGGAGGACATGAACACTGAAGCTTTCTTT. Encoded protein: CASKEDMNTEAFF.

The V gene is TRBV4-1, the J gene TRBJ2-1; TRBD2 matches at 9 bases. Germline CDR1 and CDR2: MGHRA and YSYEKL. The length of the CDR3 is 17 residues. V lost 1 base to trimming and J lost 9 bases; unmatched junction nucleotides: 13. Written as DNA, the CDR3 is TGCGCCAGCAGCCAAGGGATACGAGCGGGAGGTAAAGGTGAGCAGTTCTTC. Translating gives CASSQGIRAGGKGEQFF.